This T cell receptor (beta chain) was identified during a study of cytomegalovirus exposure and HLA in healthy donors. Overall study results and limits: HLA alleles showed associations with 16,951 TCR beta sequences in a later analysis, at a 0.05 false discovery rate. Analysis performed later showed TCR beta chains linked to HLA being more clonally expanded than equally common others. CMV serostatus was the only immune exposure information that was available.

Researchers ran the PCR with 60 Vbeta and 13 Jbeta primers. Clones were sequenced by immunoSEQ multiplex PCR, and TCRdb holds only the in-frame ones, with some missing. The sample holds about 120,000 clones, roughly 77% seen once. This clone was seen more than once but under ten times. Its antigen is still unknown. Germline assignment: CDR1 MGHDK and CDR2 SYGVNS. The CDR3 runs 15 residues. After removal of 5 bases from V and 0 bases from J, the junction contained 5 bases not matched to a gene. The chain is built from TRBV25-1 and TRBJ2-3; 7 nucleotides match TRBD2. Sequenced material: PBMCs. This sequence originates from a man aged 40-49 years in good health and CMV-seronegative. DNA of the CDR3: TGTGCCAGCAGTACCACTAGCGCAAGCACAGATACGCAGTATTTT. The encoded protein is CASSTTSASTDTQYF.